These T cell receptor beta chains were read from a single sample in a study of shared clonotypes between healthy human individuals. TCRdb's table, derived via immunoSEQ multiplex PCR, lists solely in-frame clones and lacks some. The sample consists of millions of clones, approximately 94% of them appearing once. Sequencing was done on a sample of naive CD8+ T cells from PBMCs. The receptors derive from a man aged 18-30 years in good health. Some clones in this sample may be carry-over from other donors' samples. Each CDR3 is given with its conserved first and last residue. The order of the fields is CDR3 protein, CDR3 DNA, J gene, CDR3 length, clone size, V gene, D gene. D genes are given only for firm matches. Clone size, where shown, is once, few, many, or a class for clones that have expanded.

CDR3aa: CASSATGFHQPQHF
CDR3nt: TGTGCCAGCAGCGCGACAGGATTCCATCAGCCCCAGCATTTT
j_gene: TRBJ1-5
len: 14
abundance: NA
v_gene: TRBV9
d_gene: NA

CDR3aa: CASSQDTRWELFF
CDR3nt: TGCGCCAGCAGCCAAGATACGCGGTGGGAACTGTTTTTT
j_gene: TRBJ1-4
len: 13
abundance: NA
v_gene: TRBV4-1
d_gene: NA

CDR3aa: CASSSSNGLLDNEQFF
CDR3nt: TGTGCCAGCAGCTCCTCGAATGGCCTGCTAGACAATGAGCAGTTCTTC
j_gene: TRBJ2-1
len: 16
abundance: NA
v_gene: TRBV9
d_gene: NA

CDR3aa: CASSPTGPYEQYF
CDR3nt: TGTGCCAGCAGCCCGACAGGGCCCTACGAGCAGTACTTC
j_gene: TRBJ2-7
len: 13
abundance: NA
v_gene: TRBV7-8
d_gene: TRBD1

CDR3aa: CASSPRQGRQPQHF
CDR3nt: TGTGCCAGCAGTCCCCGACAGGGGCGTCAGCCCCAGCATTTT
j_gene: TRBJ1-5
len: 14
abundance: NA
v_gene: TRBV28
d_gene: TRBD1

CDR3aa: CASSGGLAGGSYEQYF
CDR3nt: TGCGCCAGCAGCGGGGGACTAGCGGGAGGTTCCTACGAGCAGTACTTC
j_gene: TRBJ2-7
len: 16
abundance: NA
v_gene: TRBV5-1
d_gene: TRBD2

CDR3aa: CASSPQIILAGAEETQYF
CDR3nt: TGTGCCAGCAGTCCCCAAATAATTCTAGCGGGAGCCGAGGAGACCCAGTACTTC
j_gene: TRBJ2-5
len: 18
abundance: NA
v_gene: TRBV27
d_gene: TRBD2

CDR3aa: CASSPAVSSNEQFF
CDR3nt: TGTGCCAGCAGCCCAGCGGTCAGTAGCAATGAGCAGTTCTTC
j_gene: TRBJ2-1
len: 14
abundance: NA
v_gene: TRBV9
d_gene: NA

CDR3aa: CASSHGLAGAIGDTQYF
CDR3nt: TGTGCCAGCAGCCACGGGCTAGCGGGAGCAATAGGCGATACGCAGTATTTT
j_gene: TRBJ2-3
len: 17
abundance: NA
v_gene: TRBV7-9
d_gene: TRBD2

CDR3aa: CASSSGPSYNEQFF
CDR3nt: TGTGCCAGCAGCTCTGGGCCCTCCTACAATGAGCAGTTCTTC
j_gene: TRBJ2-1
len: 14
abundance: NA
v_gene: TRBV11-2
d_gene: NA

CDR3aa: CASSIDSRTGLHEQYF
CDR3nt: TGTGCCAGTAGTATAGATTCCCGGACAGGGCTCCACGAGCAGTACTTC
j_gene: TRBJ2-7
len: 16
abundance: NA
v_gene: TRBV19
d_gene: TRBD1

CDR3aa: CASSLFRAGGSLDEQFF
CDR3nt: TGTGCCAGCAGTTTATTTAGAGCGGGAGGGAGTTTGGATGAGCAGTTCTTC
j_gene: TRBJ2-1
len: 17
abundance: NA
v_gene: TRBV27
d_gene: TRBD2

CDR3aa: CASSFRGFGNTIYF
CDR3nt: TGTGCCAGCAGTTTTCGAGGGTTTGGAAACACCATATATTTT
j_gene: TRBJ1-3
len: 14
abundance: NA
v_gene: TRBV28
d_gene: NA

CDR3aa: CSTPDRAHGSNQPQHF
CDR3nt: TGCAGCACCCCAGACAGGGCCCATGGGAGCAATCAGCCCCAGCATTTT
j_gene: TRBJ1-5
len: 16
abundance: NA
v_gene: TRBV29-1
d_gene: TRBD1

CDR3aa: CASSSRDSKNIQYF
CDR3nt: TGTGCCAGCAGCAGCCGGGACAGCAAAAACATTCAGTACTTC
j_gene: TRBJ2-4
len: 14
abundance: NA
v_gene: TRBV7-9
d_gene: TRBD1

CDR3aa: CASSPSGSPSYEQYF
CDR3nt: TGTGCCAGTAGCCCTAGCGGGAGCCCCTCCTACGAGCAGTACTTC
j_gene: TRBJ2-7
len: 15
abundance: NA
v_gene: TRBV19
d_gene: TRBD2

CDR3aa: CASSSPGLPNTEAFF
CDR3nt: TGTGCCAGTAGTTCACCGGGACTCCCGAACACTGAAGCTTTCTTT
j_gene: TRBJ1-1
len: 15
abundance: NA
v_gene: TRBV19
d_gene: NA

CDR3aa: CASLDYPNEQFF
CDR3nt: TGCGCCAGCCTAGACTATCCTAATGAGCAGTTCTTC
j_gene: TRBJ2-1
len: 12
abundance: NA
v_gene: TRBV10-2
d_gene: NA

CDR3aa: CASSWGTVAYEQYF
CDR3nt: TGTGCCAGCAGCTGGGGGACAGTAGCCTACGAGCAGTACTTC
j_gene: TRBJ2-7
len: 14
abundance: NA
v_gene: TRBV7-8
d_gene: TRBD1

CDR3aa: CASSYHRGKTNYGYTF
CDR3nt: TGTGCCAGCAGTTACCACAGGGGGAAAACTAACTATGGCTACACCTTC
j_gene: TRBJ1-2
len: 16
abundance: NA
v_gene: TRBV6-5
d_gene: TRBD1

CDR3aa: CASSQERGPYGYTF
CDR3nt: TGTGCCAGCAGCCAAGAGCGGGGGCCCTATGGCTACACCTTC
j_gene: TRBJ1-2
len: 14
abundance: NA
v_gene: TRBV14
d_gene: NA

CDR3aa: CASSLALIGTSGPKYEQYF
CDR3nt: TGTGCCAGCAGCTTAGCGCTAATCGGGACTAGCGGGCCAAAGTACGAGCAGTACTTC
j_gene: TRBJ2-7
len: 19
abundance: NA
v_gene: TRBV7-8
d_gene: TRBD2

CDR3aa: CASSSRTRNTEAFF
CDR3nt: TGTGCCAGCAGCTCGAGAACAAGAAACACTGAAGCTTTCTTT
j_gene: TRBJ1-1
len: 14
abundance: NA
v_gene: TRBV7-9
d_gene: NA

CDR3aa: CASSQFPWGTSAYEQYF
CDR3nt: TGCGCCAGCAGCCAATTCCCGTGGGGGACTAGCGCCTACGAGCAGTACTTC
j_gene: TRBJ2-7
len: 17
abundance: NA
v_gene: TRBV4-1
d_gene: TRBD2

CDR3aa: CASGLGVANEQFF
CDR3nt: TGTGCCAGCGGCCTAGGGGTGGCTAATGAGCAGTTCTTC
j_gene: TRBJ2-1
len: 13
abundance: NA
v_gene: TRBV7-9
d_gene: NA

CDR3aa: CASSTRTGRETQYF
CDR3nt: TGTGCCAGCAGCACCCGGACAGGGCGAGAGACCCAGTACTTC
j_gene: TRBJ2-5
len: 14
abundance: NA
v_gene: TRBV27
d_gene: TRBD1

CDR3aa: CASTFMGTGELFF
CDR3nt: TGTGCCAGCACCTTCATGGGCACCGGGGAGCTGTTTTTT
j_gene: TRBJ2-2
len: 13
abundance: NA
v_gene: TRBV27
d_gene: NA

CDR3aa: CASSTGGYYGYTF
CDR3nt: TGTGCCAGCAGTACAGGGGGATACTATGGCTACACCTTC
j_gene: TRBJ1-2
len: 13
abundance: NA
v_gene: TRBV27
d_gene: TRBD1

CDR3aa: CASSLSSGTGKSEQYF
CDR3nt: TGTGCCAGCAGTTTATCGAGCGGGACAGGGAAATCCGAGCAGTACTTC
j_gene: TRBJ2-7
len: 16
abundance: NA
v_gene: TRBV27
d_gene: TRBD1

CDR3aa: CASKTGNTEAFF
CDR3nt: TGTGCCAGCAAGACGGGAAACACTGAAGCTTTCTTT
j_gene: TRBJ1-1
len: 12
abundance: few
v_gene: TRBV6-1
d_gene: NA

CDR3aa: CASSRSSAVYNEQFF
CDR3nt: TGTGCCAGTAGCCGGTCCTCGGCAGTTTACAATGAGCAGTTCTTC
j_gene: TRBJ2-1
len: 15
abundance: NA
v_gene: TRBV19
d_gene: NA

CDR3aa: CASSPRSGTSGHTDTQYF
CDR3nt: TGTGCCAGCAGCCCAAGGTCCGGGACTAGCGGCCACACAGATACGCAGTATTTT
j_gene: TRBJ2-3
len: 18
abundance: NA
v_gene: TRBV7-9
d_gene: TRBD2

CDR3aa: CASSPRQGSTSGELFF
CDR3nt: TGTGCCAGCAGCCCCCGACAGGGGAGTACCTCCGGGGAGCTGTTTTTT
j_gene: TRBJ2-2
len: 16
abundance: NA
v_gene: TRBV7-9
d_gene: TRBD1

CDR3aa: CSASSGELFF
CDR3nt: TGCAGTGCTAGTTCTGGGGAGCTGTTTTTT
j_gene: TRBJ2-2
len: 10
abundance: NA
v_gene: TRBV20-1
d_gene: NA

CDR3aa: CSVDLGFGELFF
CDR3nt: TGCAGCGTTGATCTGGGTTTCGGGGAGCTGTTTTTT
j_gene: TRBJ2-2
len: 12
abundance: NA
v_gene: TRBV29-1
d_gene: NA

CDR3aa: CAWGYADTQYF
CDR3nt: TGTGCCTGGGGATACGCAGATACGCAGTATTTT
j_gene: TRBJ2-3
len: 11
abundance: NA
v_gene: TRBV30
d_gene: NA

CDR3aa: CASTRLGELFF
CDR3nt: TGTGCCAGCACCCGCTTGGGGGAGCTGTTTTTT
j_gene: TRBJ2-2
len: 11
abundance: NA
v_gene: TRBV7-8
d_gene: NA

CDR3aa: CASSPRRADEQFF
CDR3nt: TGTGCCAGCAGCCCGAGGAGGGCGGATGAGCAGTTCTTC
j_gene: TRBJ2-1
len: 13
abundance: NA
v_gene: TRBV7-9
d_gene: NA

CDR3aa: CAIKAGVNTEAFF
CDR3nt: TGTGCCATCAAGGCCGGAGTGAACACTGAAGCTTTCTTT
j_gene: TRBJ1-1
len: 13
abundance: NA
v_gene: TRBV10-3
d_gene: NA

CDR3aa: CASSAGWTAQETQYF
CDR3nt: TGTGCCAGCAGTGCGGGGTGGACGGCCCAAGAGACCCAGTACTTC
j_gene: TRBJ2-5
len: 15
abundance: NA
v_gene: TRBV2
d_gene: NA

CDR3aa: CASSFGHSNEKLFF
CDR3nt: TGTGCCAGCAGTTTCGGGCATTCGAATGAAAAACTGTTTTTT
j_gene: TRBJ1-4
len: 14
abundance: NA
v_gene: TRBV27
d_gene: NA

CDR3aa: CASSLGLAGVADTQYF
CDR3nt: TGTGCCAGCAGCTTGGGACTAGCGGGAGTAGCGGATACGCAGTATTTT
j_gene: TRBJ2-3
len: 16
abundance: NA
v_gene: TRBV7-8
d_gene: TRBD2

CDR3aa: CASSMWGKGTEAFF
CDR3nt: TGTGCCAGTAGTATGTGGGGAAAGGGCACTGAAGCTTTCTTT
j_gene: TRBJ1-1
len: 14
abundance: NA
v_gene: TRBV19
d_gene: NA

CDR3aa: CASSWGRTGTNEQFF
CDR3nt: TGTGCCAGCAGCTGGGGGAGGACAGGAACCAATGAGCAGTTCTTC
j_gene: TRBJ2-1
len: 15
abundance: NA
v_gene: TRBV28
d_gene: NA

CDR3aa: CASSRTSGTDTDTQYF
CDR3nt: TGTGCCAGCAGCAGGACTAGCGGGACGGACACAGATACGCAGTATTTT
j_gene: TRBJ2-3
len: 16
abundance: NA
v_gene: TRBV7-6
d_gene: TRBD2

CDR3aa: CAILAGGLNEQFF
CDR3nt: TGTGCCATACTAGCGGGAGGTTTAAATGAGCAGTTCTTC
j_gene: TRBJ2-1
len: 13
abundance: once
v_gene: TRBV2
d_gene: TRBD2

CDR3aa: CASSASPLTSGGPYEQYF
CDR3nt: TGTGCCAGCAGCGCTTCTCCCCTTACTAGCGGGGGGCCCTACGAGCAGTACTTC
j_gene: TRBJ2-7
len: 18
abundance: NA
v_gene: TRBV9
d_gene: TRBD2

CDR3aa: CSVHLGPDTQYF
CDR3nt: TGCAGCGTTCATCTGGGGCCAGATACGCAGTATTTT
j_gene: TRBJ2-3
len: 12
abundance: NA
v_gene: TRBV29-1
d_gene: NA

CDR3aa: CASNRRVSGNTIYF
CDR3nt: TGTGCCAGCAATAGGAGGGTGAGTGGAAACACCATATATTTT
j_gene: TRBJ1-3
len: 14
abundance: NA
v_gene: TRBV28
d_gene: NA

CDR3aa: CASSVVPSGVLNEQFF
CDR3nt: TGTGCCAGCAGCGTAGTGCCTTCGGGAGTACTCAATGAGCAGTTCTTC
j_gene: TRBJ2-1
len: 16
abundance: NA
v_gene: TRBV9
d_gene: NA